What follows describes a single T cell receptor (beta chain). Its antigen remains unidentified. No much larger clonotype is one base removed from it; base qualities were not supplied. The donors were healthy, HIV-negative adults who had no recently reported acute infections or vaccinations. All donors were Caucasian adults living in Nashville, Tennessee, USA. CD4+ T cells were enriched through magnetic negative selection, after which naive cells were positively selected on CD45RA and the remaining negative fraction served as the memory subset. Blood was collected by leukapheresis, and PBMCs were isolated by Ficoll-Histopaque density gradient centrifugation and then cryopreserved in liquid nitrogen vapor phase. Purity and quantity of every magnetically sorted T cell population were checked by analytical flow cytometry. Genomic DNA was isolated from every sorted fraction and measured by UV absorbance on a Nanodrop 2000c.

This specimen comes from a study of shared clonotypes between healthy human individuals (dated by TCRdb to 2020 to 2021). Some background on the complete study: The cohort included a few men and two women between 18 and 49 years of age. To estimate repertoire size and how much clonotypes are shared between individuals, the study performed deep sequencing of blood TCR repertoires from a handful of healthy adults. Libraries were prepared and TCR repertoires were sequenced by different laboratories using diverse techniques, in order to increase sequencing depth and limit assay-specific biases. Per donor, leukapheresis produced somewhere between about 0.9 and 10 billion PBMCs. Per donor, three plates each were used for CD4 naive and CD4 memory, two for CD8 naive, and one for CD8 memory. General study outcomes and caveats: Estimated clonotype richness was generally larger for naive than for memory subsets. Only blood was sampled, and tissue TCR repertoires likely differ from those in blood. Pairwise subsampling led to the expectation that sequencing depth would affect the degree of clonotype sharing among donors. Sharing across a few donors was observed for about 4.8% of naive CD4, 3.5% of naive CD8, over 2% of memory CD4, and around 0.44% of memory CD8 clonotypes. Even with the large sequencing depth, rarefaction of the sorted-subset datasets indicated that sequencing was incomplete. Because the study included only a small number of donors, the genetic and exposure-history diversity represented was limited. Clonotypes shared by all four sorted-subset donors showed higher generation probabilities than non-shared clonotypes.

Using the deep immunoSEQ assay, multiplex PCR amplified TCR CDR3 regions from genomic DNA. Genomic DNA extracted from each cell subset was distributed evenly over all wells of several immunoSEQ 96-well plates, and each plate served as one replicate. Each replicate PCR for sorted subsets received around 200 ng genomic DNA, equal to roughly 33,000 T cell genomes. Purified libraries were measured with a Qubit 3.0 fluorometer, size-checked on a Bioanalyzer 2100, and measured again with the KAPA Library Quantification kit. Every immunoSEQ 96-well plate was sequenced on a separate single-read 150-cycle Illumina NextSeq 550 flow cell. The original methods were these. Because only junctional sequences without quality scores were contained in the immunoSEQ output, filtering matching that applied to full-length reads could not be performed. To assign V/J genes and CDR3, sequences were annotated against IMGT germline references using PyIR, a Python wrapper for IgBLAST v1.9. Any read was removed if the V/J assignment was weak (E-value above 1e-6), the CDR3 was missing, or the read contained stop codons, out-of-frame junctions, or ambiguous translated residues. V3J clonotypes were defined by identical inferred V gene, J gene, and CDR3 amino acid sequence. To compute the percentage overlap between repertoires, the number of shared unique clonotypes was divided by the size of the smaller repertoire. Three approaches were used to assess repertoire richness: RTK rarefaction, the Chao1 estimator, and Recon v2.1 estimates of unobserved clonotypes. OLGA was used to compute generation probabilities for all TCRbeta clonotypes that the gDNA method yielded from a handful of donors. The table was pulled from immuneACCESS by TCRdb, which kept in-frame rearrangements only. Such tables lose some clones; where checked, under half of the loss comes from unresolved V genes, and the rest has no known cause. V, J and clone size derive from that table, while D and trimming were established from the DNA sequence. The sample table shows about a million clones, and 77% are seen once. The ten largest clones add up to roughly 0.9% of the sample.

V trim: 3 bases; J trim: 9 bases; unmatched bases: 11. Via the germline V gene, CDR1 is MDHEN and CDR2 SYDVKM. The CDR3 covers 16 residues, taking in both the cysteine and the phenylalanine. Only the CDR3 DNA stays, 48 bases, in frame from base 1. The sequence was collected from a man aged 18 to 29 in good health. Some clones in this sample may be carry-over from other donors' samples. The chain is assembled from TRBV28 and TRBJ2-7; 13 of the junction bases match TRBD2. Sequencing input: memory CD4+ T cells from PBMCs. The cell subset or site label corresponds to: CD45RA-negative fraction. The CDR3 region reads CASSLPELAGGRGQYF. The DNA sequence is as follows: TGTGCCAGCAGTTTGCCCGAACTAGCGGGAGGGCGGGGGCAGTACTTC.